This TCR beta chain derives from a study of T cell responses to AZD1222 COVID-19 vaccine. The repertoire was sequenced with immunoSEQ multiplex PCR; TCRdb's copy has only in-frame clones and lacks some. The data contain 100,000 to 150,000 clones, more than 80% of them singletons. The sample holds one count of this clone. Pooled samples include second doses given at about 4 or 12 weeks. The source material was peripheral blood, sampled 28 days after the second AZD1222 dose. The sequence was obtained from an adult who received the AZD1222 COVID-19 vaccine.

CDR3 nucleotide sequence: TGTGCCAGCATTCGGGACCCGCCGGGCGAGCAGTACTTC. Translated, it gives CASIRDPPGEQYF. This chain uses TRBV2 with TRBJ2-7; D possibly matches TRBD1 or TRBD2 (5 bases each). This CDR3 spans 13 amino acids. Per the germline V gene, CDR1 is SNHLY and CDR2 is FYNNEI. The germline V and J ends were trimmed by 7 bases and 6 bases, with 16 bases remaining between them. The full variable domain, in which reference TRBV2 and TRBJ2-7 provide the parts outside the CDR3, is EPEVTQTPSHQVTQMGQEVILRCVPISNHLYFYWYRQILGQKVEFLVSFYNNEISEKSEIFDDQFSVERPDGSNFTLKIRSTKLEDSAMYFCASIRDPPGEQYFGPGTRLTVT.